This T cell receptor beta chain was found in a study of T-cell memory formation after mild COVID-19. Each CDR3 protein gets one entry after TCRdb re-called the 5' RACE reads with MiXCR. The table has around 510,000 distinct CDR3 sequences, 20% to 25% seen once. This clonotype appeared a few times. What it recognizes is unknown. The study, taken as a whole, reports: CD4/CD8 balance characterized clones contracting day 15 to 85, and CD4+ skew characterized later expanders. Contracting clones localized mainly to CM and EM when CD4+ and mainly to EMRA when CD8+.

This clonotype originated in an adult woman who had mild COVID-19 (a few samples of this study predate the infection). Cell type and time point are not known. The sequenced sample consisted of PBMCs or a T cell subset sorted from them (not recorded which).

The CDR3 sequence: CASSPGGAAGDTGELFF. The CDR3 bases are TGTGCCAGCAGCCCCGGAGGTGCAGCAGGGGACACCGGGGAGCTGTTTTTT. This chain connects TRBV7-2 to TRBJ2-2, with D possibly matching TRBD1 (6 bases). Germline V gene lookup returns CDR1 SGHTA and CDR2 FQGNSA. Trimming left V 5 bases short and J 3 bases short, with 19 bases between. The CDR3 runs to 17 residues.